One and the same sample provided the 15 T cell receptor beta chains below, sequenced in a study of OX40 agonist ivuxolimab in advanced cancers. The protocol was immunoSEQ multiplex PCR, while the TCRdb copy is restricted to in-frame clones and leaves out a portion. The sample includes 50,000 to 70,000 clones, approximately 86% of them seen just once. This specimen consisted of CD4+ or CD8+ T cells sorted from blood, obtained in a trial of the OX40 agonist ivuxolimab. These TCRs come from an adult with an advanced solid tumor such as melanoma, head and neck, liver or kidney cancer.

This rearrangement joins TRBV7-9 to TRBJ1-2; 10 nucleotides match TRBD1. The CDR3 has 14 amino acids. Trimming at V came to 4 bases and at J to 7 bases, leaving 6 bases not matched to a gene. Germline V gene data show CDR1 as SEHNR and CDR2 as FQNEAQ (reference sequence). The CDR3 loop is CASSSTGTGVGYTF. The DNA of the CDR3 is TGTGCCAGCAGCTCTACCGGGACAGGGGTTGGCTACACCTTC.

The CDR3 DNA is TGTGCCAGCAGTTTAGGGTCAGATTGGAACACTGAAGCTTTCTTT. Protein: CASSLGSDWNTEAFF. The V gene is TRBV28, the J gene TRBJ1-1; D gene ambiguous. The CDR3 has 15 amino acids. The ends were cut back, 2 bases at V and 1 base at J, with 11 bases in the middle. In germline, CDR1 is MDHEN, CDR2 SYDVKM. Complete variable domain (other parts from reference TRBV28 and TRBJ1-1): DVKVTQSSRYLVKRTGEKVFLECVQDMDHENMFWYRQDPGLGLRLIYFSYDVKMKEKGDIPEGYSVSREKKERFSLILESASTNQTSMYLCASSLGSDWNTEAFFGQGTRLTVV.

The chain has TRBV29-1 and TRBJ1-2; possible D gene TRBD1, 6 bases. The V end lost 5 bases, the J end lost 4 bases, and 17 bases lay between the germline ends. Looked up from germline, CDR1 is SQVTM and CDR2 is ANQGSEA. The CDR3 runs to 14 residues. CDR3 protein: CSVKRQELGYGYTF. CDR3 in DNA: TGCAGCGTTAAACGACAGGAACTCGGCTATGGCTACACCTTC.

The V call is TRBV19, the J call TRBJ1-1; weak D call: TRBD1 (5 bases). With 3 bases removed from V and 2 bases from J, the gap between germline ends came to 13 bases. The CDR3 runs to 15 residues. Germline assignment: CDR1 LNHDA and CDR2 SQIVND (reference sequence). Here the CDR3 DNA reads TGTGCCAGTAGTATCGTACCAGGGATAAACACTGAAGCTTTCTTT. As protein: CASSIVPGINTEAFF. Complete variable domain (other parts from reference TRBV19 and TRBJ1-1): DGGITQSPKYLFRKEGQNVTLSCEQNLNHDAMYWYRQDPGQGLRLIYYSQIVNDFQKGDIAEGYSVSREKKESFPLTVTSAQKNPTAFYLCASSIVPGINTEAFFGQGTRLTVV.

V is TRBV4-1 and J is TRBJ2-5; no reliable D call. This CDR3 has 14 amino acids. The germline gives CDR1 MGHRA, CDR2 YSYEKL. The V end was cut by 0 bases, the J end by 5 bases, with 10 bases between. Here the CDR3 DNA reads TGCGCCAGCAGCCAAGAGGCCCGATGGGAGACCCAGTACTTC. Protein sequence: CASSQEARWETQYF.

This clone was picked up one time. The chain has TRBV6-5 and TRBJ1-3; D is unresolved. The CDR3 sequence is 15 residues long. CDR1 MNHEY and CDR2 SVGAGI come from the germline V gene. Deletions cut 2 bases from V and 0 bases from J, with 8 bases between. CDR3 DNA sequence: TGTGCCAGCAGTTACGCTGGAAGCTCTGGAAACACCATATATTTT. This translates into CASSYAGSSGNTIYF.

The chain is built from TRBV10-3 and TRBJ2-1; either TRBD1 or TRBD2 may fit D (6 bases each). The germline gives CDR1 ENHRY, CDR2 SYGVKD. The germline V and J ends were trimmed by 3 bases and 2 bases, with 14 bases remaining between them. This CDR3 is built from 16 residues. In DNA form, the CDR3 reads TGTGCCATCAGTGATTCTAGTGGGGGGCCCTACAATGAGCAGTTCTTC. Protein sequence: CAISDSSGGPYNEQFF.

This chain joins TRBV28 and TRBJ2-1; D unclear. CDR1 MDHEN and CDR2 SYDVKM come from the germline V gene. The ends were cut back, 7 bases at V and 3 bases at J, with 13 bases in the middle. The CDR3 length is 14 residues. The chain's CDR3 is CASTPDSFYNEQFF. CDR3 nucleotide sequence: TGTGCCAGCACCCCCGATTCTTTCTACAATGAGCAGTTCTTC.

The rearrangement uses TRBV7-6 and TRBJ2-7, with D tentatively TRBD1 (6 bases). Trimming stripped 1 base from V and 7 bases from J, with 17 bases between. Germline CDR1 SGHVS, CDR2 FNYEAQ. The CDR3 is 15 amino acids. The CDR3 here is CASSLEVGQIAEQYF. The CDR3 nucleotides are TGTGCCAGCAGCTTAGAAGTTGGACAGATCGCGGAGCAGTACTTC.

This chain links TRBV19 with TRBJ1-1, with a possible D match to TRBD1 (5 bases). Germline-derived CDR1 and CDR2 are LNHDA and SQIVND (reference sequence). CDR3 length equals 15 residues. V lost 6 bases and J 1 base, leaving 15 bases between the germline ends. DNA for the CDR3: TGTGCCAGTAGACAAAGAGGGGTTGCGAACACTGAAGCTTTCTTT. Translated: CASRQRGVANTEAFF. Drawing the rest from reference TRBV19 and TRBJ1-1, the complete variable domain is DGGITQSPKYLFRKEGQNVTLSCEQNLNHDAMYWYRQDPGQGLRLIYYSQIVNDFQKGDIAEGYSVSREKKESFPLTVTSAQKNPTAFYLCASRQRGVANTEAFFGQGTRLTVV.

This clone was recorded once. The chain has TRBV7-9 and TRBJ1-5; no clear D. V was clipped by 2 bases and J by 0 bases, with 8 bases between them. The CDR3 runs to 15 residues. Per germline, CDR1 SEHNR and CDR2 FQNEAQ (reference sequence). The CDR3 region is CASSLSGFSNQPQHF. Here the CDR3 DNA reads TGTGCCAGCAGCTTATCCGGGTTTAGCAATCAGCCCCAGCATTTT.

The CDR3 here is CASKGSYFDTEAFF. Written as DNA, the CDR3 is TGTGCCAGCAAGGGATCTTACTTTGACACTGAAGCTTTCTTT. The chain is built from TRBV6-5 and TRBJ1-1; the D is unclear. CDR3 length: 14 residues. Trimming shortened V by 7 bases and J by 3 bases, and 15 bases separated the two germline ends. Germline values: CDR1 MNHEY, CDR2 SVGAGI.

This rearrangement joins TRBV9 to TRBJ1-2; D may be TRBD1 (5 bases). The CDR3 spans 13 residues. The V end lost 1 base, the J end lost 2 bases, and 6 bases lay between the germline ends. Germline CDR1 SGDLS, CDR2 YYNGEE. CDR3 DNA: TGTGCCAGCAGCGTACGGGACAACTATGGCTACACCTTC. This gives the protein CASSVRDNYGYTF. Together with reference TRBV9 and TRBJ1-2, the CDR3 gives the full variable domain: DSGVTQTPKHLITATGQRVTLRCSPRSGDLSVYWYQQSLDQGLQFLIQYYNGEERAKGNILERFSAQQFPDLHSELNLSSLELGDSALYFCASSVRDNYGYTFGSGTRLTVV.

The rearrangement links TRBV19 to TRBJ1-5, with D possibly matching TRBD1 (5 bases). Trimming cost V 5 bases and J 5 bases, with 10 bases left between them. The germline gives CDR1 LNHDA, CDR2 SQIVND (reference sequence). There are 13 residues in the CDR3. CDR3 nucleotides: TGTGCCAGTAGTCACCAGGGTGATCAGCCCCAGCATTTT. It translates to CASSHQGDQPQHF. Using reference TRBV19 and TRBJ1-5 for the parts outside the CDR3, the full variable domain is DGGITQSPKYLFRKEGQNVTLSCEQNLNHDAMYWYRQDPGQGLRLIYYSQIVNDFQKGDIAEGYSVSREKKESFPLTVTSAQKNPTAFYLCASSHQGDQPQHFGDGTRLSIL.

This chain joins TRBV7-9 and TRBJ2-7; the D gene is possibly TRBD2 (5 bases). The CDR3 loop spans 12 amino acids. Germline lookup yields CDR1 SEHNR and CDR2 FQNEAQ (reference sequence). The V gene lost 4 bases and the J gene lost 6 bases, with 10 bases spanning the gap. The CDR3 protein is CASSSLGGEQYF. In nucleotides, the CDR3 is TGTGCCAGCAGCTCCCTTGGAGGCGAGCAGTACTTC.